This T cell receptor beta chain was recorded in a study of cytomegalovirus exposure and HLA in healthy donors. The wider study: Later analysis reported that the roughly 120 validation repertoires shared the platform of the 650 to 700 first-cohort repertoires. The study's findings and limits: Among the CMV-associated chains, a few were confirmed in vitro as specific for CMV antigens. Whilst most TCR sequences proved rare, a subset of public TCRs occurred across many donors.

CDR1 MGHDK and CDR2 SYGVNS come from the germline V gene. V was clipped by 10 bases and J by 4 bases, with 13 bases between them. The CDR3 extends over 12 amino acids. Worth noting for this clone: What it binds is not known.

Profiling relied on immunoSEQ multiplex PCR, and the TCRdb table lists in-frame clones only, not all of them. The sample lists about 78,000 clones, 96% occurring once. The sequence was obtained from a man between 18 and 29 years old in good health and CMV-seropositive. V gene TRBV25-1 combines with J gene TRBJ1-2; D not resolved. Sequenced: PBMCs. The CDR3 sequence is CATLDNFYGYTF. The DNA of the CDR3 is TGTGCCACCTTAGACAATTTCTATGGCTACACCTTC.